Presented here are 18 T cell receptor beta chains from one specimen sequenced in a study of T cells expressing NK-cell markers. TCRdb re-called the 5' RACE reads, yielding one record per CDR3 amino acid sequence without DNA. This repertoire includes 350,000 to 450,000 distinct CDR3 sequences. Sample: blood T cells: a sorted CD56 or NKG2C T cell subset, CD4+ or CD8+ T cells, or bulk PBMC T cells (not recorded which). Source of these receptors: a man between 18 and 69 years old in good health.

The chain is built from TRBV27 and TRBJ2-7; TCRdb selects TRBD1, and the lack of DNA leaves this call unchecked. CDR3 length: 16 amino acids. CDR1 and CDR2 from the germline V gene are MNHEY and SMNVEV (reference sequence). The CDR3 sequence is CASSSLRDRHSYEQYF.

The V call is TRBV9, the J call TRBJ2-1; TCRdb gives TRBD1 as the D gene, but with no DNA this cannot be confirmed. CDR1 SGDLS and CDR2 YYNGEE come from the germline V gene. The CDR3 sequence is 12 residues long. This chain's CDR3 is CASSPRDNEQFF.

This chain connects TRBV3-1 to TRBJ1-1; TCRdb's D gene call, TRBD1, goes unchecked for lack of DNA. CDR1 and CDR2 from the germline V gene are LGHDT and YNNKEL (reference sequence). The length of the CDR3 is 15 residues. The chain's CDR3 is CASSQGRQGGTEAFF.

This sequence joins TRBV6-1 and TRBJ2-7; TCRdb selects TRBD1, and the lack of DNA leaves this call unchecked. Germline V gives CDR1 MNHNS, CDR2 SASEGT. The CDR3 extends over 15 amino acids. The CDR3 is CASRVQGASSYEQYF.

The chain couples TRBV5-1 to TRBJ2-2; the TCRdb D gene call, TRBD1, has no DNA to confirm it. Germline loops: CDR1 SGHRS, CDR2 YFSETQ. The CDR3 is made up of 15 amino acids. The chain's CDR3 is CASSKIQGNTGELFF. The full variable domain, its missing parts supplied by reference TRBV5-1 and TRBJ2-2, is KAGVTQTPRYLIKTRGQQVTLSCSPISGHRSVSWYQQTPGQGLQFLFEYFSETQRNKGNFPGRFSGRQFSNSRSEMNVSTLELGDSALYLCASSKIQGNTGELFFGEGSRLTVL.

V usage is TRBV9 and J usage is TRBJ2-1. Germline loops: CDR1 SGDLS, CDR2 YYNGEE. This CDR3 comprises 12 residues. CDR3: CASSPNIDEQFF.

V is TRBV7-9 and J is TRBJ2-1. CDR1 and CDR2 (germline): SEHNR, FQNEAQ (reference sequence). CDR3 length: 14 amino acids. CDR3 amino acids: CASAIGGSYNEQFF.

The chain combines TRBV6-5 with TRBJ2-5; TCRdb's assignment of TRBD1 cannot be checked, as there is no DNA. The CDR3 length is 14 residues. Germline CDR1 MNHEY, CDR2 SVGAGI. The CDR3 here is CASSFDRVRDTQYF.

The gene calls are TRBV20-1 and TRBJ2-3; TCRdb designates TRBD1, a call that cannot be tested without DNA. Per germline, CDR1 DFQATT and CDR2 SNEGSKA (reference sequence). This CDR3 has 17 residues. CDR3 in amino acids: CSARDRLAGGRSKAQYF.

The chain has TRBV12-3 or TRBV12-4 and TRBJ2-1; absent DNA, TCRdb's TRBD2 call cannot be checked. This CDR3 spans 17 amino acids. The CDR3 loop reads CASSLPGLAGGPDEQFF.

The V call is TRBV20-1, the J call TRBJ2-3; TCRdb selects TRBD2, and the lack of DNA leaves this call unchecked. The CDR3 length is 13 residues. CDR1 and CDR2 from the germline V gene are DFQATT and SNEGSKA (reference sequence). The CDR3 here is CSARDPLGLTQYF.

The rearrangement links TRBV20-1 to TRBJ2-1; TCRdb proposes TRBD2, but this gene call is untestable without DNA. The CDR3 spans 13 residues. Germline V lookup: CDR1 DFQATT, CDR2 SNEGSKA (reference sequence). This chain's CDR3 is CSASGLAGAEQFF.

The chain is built from TRBV6-1 and TRBJ1-1; TCRdb's D call, TRBD1, is unchecked because there is no DNA. This CDR3 comprises 15 residues. The germline gives CDR1 MNHNS, CDR2 SASEGT. This CDR3 is CASSRRTGDNTEAFF.

The V call is TRBV7-9, the J call TRBJ2-1; without DNA, the TCRdb call of TRBD1 cannot be checked. This CDR3 is 12 amino acids long. Germline V gene data show CDR1 as SEHNR and CDR2 as FQNEAQ (reference sequence). The CDR3 spells CASSLLRNRVFF.

This chain joins TRBV7-9 and TRBJ2-2; TCRdb's D gene call, TRBD1, goes unchecked for lack of DNA. The CDR3 covers 14 residues. Germline loops: CDR1 SEHNR, CDR2 FQNEAQ (reference sequence). CDR3 residues: CASSPRPATGELFF.

CDR3 protein: CASSLQGRAGANVLTF. The chain carries TRBV5-1 and TRBJ2-6; TCRdb returns TRBD2, unconfirmable since there is no DNA. This CDR3 contains 16 residues. Germline loops: CDR1 SGHRS, CDR2 YFSETQ.

The chain carries TRBV7-8 and TRBJ1-2. The CDR3 is made up of 13 amino acids. Germline loops: CDR1 SGHVS, CDR2 FQNEAQ. CDR3 sequence: CASSHGTWDGYTF.

The gene calls are TRBV7-8 and TRBJ2-7; TCRdb proposes TRBD2, but this gene call is untestable without DNA. This CDR3 contains 15 residues. Per the germline V gene, CDR1 is SGHVS and CDR2 is FQNEAQ. The chain's CDR3 is CASSLVGLSTYEQYF.